The 10 T cell receptor beta chains below all came from one sample that was sequenced in a study of blood T cell repertoires in COVID-19. TCRdb's copy holds only in-frame clones and misses some; the assay was immunoSEQ multiplex PCR. The sample carries 180,000 or so clones, about 85% recorded once. The source material was peripheral blood. These receptors were taken from a man younger than 30 with acute or convalescent COVID-19.

The chain recombines TRBV28 with TRBJ1-5; TRBD1 matches at 7 bases. V trimming: 7 bases; J trimming: 11 bases; junction bases outside the gene matches: 5. This CDR3 contains 11 residues. Germline values: CDR1 MDHEN, CDR2 SYDVKM. CDR3 residues: CASTARGSQHF. CDR3 nucleotide sequence: TGTGCCAGCACCGCCAGGGGGTCCCAGCATTTT.

The V gene is TRBV4-1, the J gene TRBJ2-3; possibly TRBD2 for D (6 bases). CDR3 size: 13 residues. Between the trimmed V and J ends, which lost 2 bases and 6 bases, there was a span of 9 bases. The germline V gene encodes CDR1 MGHRA and CDR2 YSYEKL. CDR3: CASSQPGEDTQYF. As DNA, the CDR3 is TGCGCCAGCAGCCAACCGGGGGAGGATACGCAGTATTTT.

This clone was seen only once. J is TRBJ1-1 and V is TRBV18, with a weak D call TRBD1 (6 bases). This CDR3 is built from 14 residues. CDR1 and CDR2 from the germline V gene are KGHSH and LQKENI. V lost 1 base and J 6 bases, leaving 12 bases between the germline ends. The CDR3 is CASSPQLGAAEAFF. The CDR3 region has the DNA TGTGCCAGCTCACCACAGTTGGGGGCGGCTGAAGCTTTCTTT.

This clone was counted many times. This chain connects TRBV5-1 to TRBJ2-2, with TRBD2 matching over 10 bases. The germline V gene encodes CDR1 SGHRS and CDR2 YFSETQ. The CDR3 length is 15 residues. Trimming cost V 0 bases and J 7 bases; bases outside gene matches: 3. The CDR3 loop reads CASSLEGLADGELFF. Written as DNA, the CDR3 is TGCGCCAGCAGCTTGGAAGGACTAGCGGACGGGGAGCTGTTTTTT.

This clone was counted a few times. The chain joins TRBV10-3 to TRBJ1-5; perhaps TRBD1 as D (6 bases). The V and J ends lost 2 bases and 7 bases respectively, with 18 bases between them. The CDR3 totals 16 residues. Germline CDR1 reads ENHRY; CDR2 reads SYGVKD. Written as DNA, the CDR3 is TGTGCCATCAGTGAGAAGTCTTTCAGGGGTGAGCAGCCCCAGCATTTT. It yields the protein CAISEKSFRGEQPQHF.

The genes are TRBV7-9 and TRBJ2-2; a weak D match, TRBD2 (5 bases). The germline gives CDR1 SEHNR, CDR2 FQNEAQ (reference sequence). The V and J ends lost 5 bases and 5 bases respectively, with 12 bases between them. The CDR3 runs 14 residues. CDR3 amino acids: CASSLGSGTGELFF. Here the CDR3 DNA reads TGTGCCAGCAGCCTGGGGTCGGGAACCGGGGAGCTGTTTTTT.

The chain links TRBV10-1 to TRBJ2-5, with 9 bases identical to TRBD2. The CDR3 has 16 residues. CDR1 WNHNN and CDR2 SYGVQD come from the germline V gene (reference sequence). The V and J ends lost 0 bases and 2 bases, in that order; junction bases with no gene match: 4. Here the CDR3 reads CASSESLAGAQETQYF. In DNA, the CDR3 is TGCGCCAGCAGTGAGTCCTTAGCGGGGGCTCAAGAGACCCAGTACTTC.

This chain uses TRBV3-1 (or the pseudogene TRBV3-2) with TRBJ1-2; TRBD1 matches at 7 bases. Germline V CDR1 and CDR2: LGHDT, YNNKEL (reference sequence). The V and J ends lost 0 bases and 5 bases, in that order; junction bases with no gene match: 6. This CDR3 has 15 residues. CDR3 in DNA: TGTGCCAGCAGCCAAGATATAACAGGGGTTTATGGCTACACCTTC. It yields the protein CASSQDITGVYGYTF.

The chain is built from TRBV4-1 and TRBJ2-1; 8 nucleotides line up with TRBD1. The CDR3 consists of 15 residues. Looked up from germline, CDR1 is MGHRA and CDR2 is YSYEKL. V was pared by 4 bases and J by 2 bases, with 4 bases of the junction left unmatched. The CDR3 coding sequence is TGCGCCAGCAGCCCTCGGACAGGGCCCTACAATGAGCAGTTCTTC. Residues: CASSPRTGPYNEQFF.

The chain employs TRBV30 and TRBJ2-7, with a weak D call TRBD2 (6 bases). The V end was cut by 0 bases, the J end by 2 bases, with 14 bases between. This CDR3 is built from 15 residues. Germline V lookup: CDR1 GTSNPN, CDR2 SVGIG (reference sequence). The CDR3 reads CAWSVGSPGAYEQYF. The CDR3 coding sequence is TGTGCCTGGAGTGTAGGGTCTCCGGGGGCCTACGAGCAGTACTTC.